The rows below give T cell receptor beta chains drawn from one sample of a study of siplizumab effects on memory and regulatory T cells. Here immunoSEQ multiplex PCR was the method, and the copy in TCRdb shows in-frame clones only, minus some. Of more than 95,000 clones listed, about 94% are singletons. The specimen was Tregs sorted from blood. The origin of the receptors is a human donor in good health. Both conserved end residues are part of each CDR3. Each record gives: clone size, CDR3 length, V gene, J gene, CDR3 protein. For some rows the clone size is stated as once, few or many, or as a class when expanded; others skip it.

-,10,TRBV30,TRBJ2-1,CAYRTYEQFF
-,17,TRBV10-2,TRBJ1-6,CASSPTGENSYNSPLHF
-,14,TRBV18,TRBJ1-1,CASSDRTKNTEAFF
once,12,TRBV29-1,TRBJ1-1,CSVLTRGTEAFF
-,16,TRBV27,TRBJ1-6,CASSFRSGSGYSPLHF
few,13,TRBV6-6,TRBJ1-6,CASSLPPNSPLHF
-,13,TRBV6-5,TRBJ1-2,CASTLDRYHGYTF
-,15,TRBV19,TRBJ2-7,CASSIDGGSSYEQYF
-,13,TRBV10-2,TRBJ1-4,CASKPGRGEKLFF
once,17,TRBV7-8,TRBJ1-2,CASSLEGQGAFGYGYTF
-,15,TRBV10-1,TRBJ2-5,CASSDSRKGEETQYF
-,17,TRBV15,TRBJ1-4,CATSRDRVVSTNEKLFF
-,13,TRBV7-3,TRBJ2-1,CASSPRDSHEQFF
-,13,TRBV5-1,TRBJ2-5,CASSLTSGETQYF
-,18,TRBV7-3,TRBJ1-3,CASPLNRGHPHSGNTIYF
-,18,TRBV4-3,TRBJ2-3,CASSQIKSGASGRDTQYF